This T cell receptor beta chain was sequenced during a study of blood T cells in healthy people across ages. Samples had at least 7 million PBMCs isolated from them. Using a J-beta primer mix together with a sample-barcoded 5' primer, a second PCR was run for about 7 to 12 cycles. TCRdb called the 5' RACE reads again in MiXCR, with one record for every CDR3 protein. The sample lists fewer than 2 million distinct CDR3 sequences; approximately 40% were seen once. The CDR3 is made up of 14 amino acids. Germline V gene sequence: CDR1 SEHNR, CDR2 FQNEAQ (reference sequence). The V end was cut by 1 base, the J end by 8 bases, with 14 bases between.

The V call is TRBV7-9, the J call TRBJ1-2, with no clear D. This clonotype was sampled from a human donor in good health. Specimen: blood. In nucleotides, the CDR3 is TGTGCCAGCAGCTTAGTGGCTCGGGGATCCGGCTACACCTTC. It translates to CASSLVARGSGYTF. Based on the CDR3 plus reference TRBV7-9 and TRBJ1-2, the full variable domain is DTGVSQNPRHKITKRGQNVTFRCDPISEHNRLYWYRQTLGQGPEFLTYFQNEAQLEKSRLLSDRFSAERPKGSFSTLEIQRTEQGDSAMYLCASSLVARGSGYTFGSGTRLTVV.